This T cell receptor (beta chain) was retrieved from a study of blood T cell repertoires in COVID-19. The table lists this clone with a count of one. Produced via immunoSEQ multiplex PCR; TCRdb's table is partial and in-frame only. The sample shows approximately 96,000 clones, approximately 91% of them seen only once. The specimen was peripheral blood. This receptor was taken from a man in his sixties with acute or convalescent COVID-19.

DNA of the CDR3: TGTGCCAGCAGTCGACTAGCGGGAGGTCAGTTCTCCTACGAGCAGTACTTC. This sequence encodes CASSRLAGGQFSYEQYF. This rearrangement joins TRBV27 to TRBJ2-7; 13 nucleotides line up with TRBD2. The junction had 7 bases not matched to a gene; V was cut back by 5 bases and J by 0 bases. CDR3 length: 17 residues. The germline V gene encodes CDR1 MNHEY and CDR2 SMNVEV (reference sequence).